These 7 T cell receptor beta chains were sequenced from one sample in a study of identical twins. Using its own MiXCR run on the 5' RACE reads, TCRdb lists one record per CDR3 protein. The repertoire holds about 890,000 distinct CDR3 sequences, with 12% as singletons. The sample also formed part of further work on yellow fever vaccine responses in identical twins.

The sequenced sample was PBMCs. These receptors originate from a woman aged 18 to 35 in good health.

The chain uses TRBV28 and TRBJ2-7, with D hard to call. CDR3 size: 14 residues. Germline CDR1 is MDHEN and CDR2 is SYDVKM. Trimming shortened V by 4 bases and J by 1 base, and 11 bases separated the two germline ends. CDR3 protein: CASSSDRRSYEQYF. The CDR3 region has the DNA TGTGCCAGCAGTTCAGATCGTCGGTCCTACGAGCAGTACTTC.

This clonotype was recorded at least ten times. This sequence joins TRBV10-3 and TRBJ1-2; D is uncertain. The CDR3 length is 12 residues. Germline V lookup: CDR1 ENHRY, CDR2 SYGVKD. V lost 2 bases, J lost 4 bases, and 5 bases lay in between. The CDR3 nucleotides read TGTGCCATCAGTGAGCGGAGCTATGGCTACACCTTC. This gives the protein CAISERSYGYTF.

In its sample, this clonotype was seen a few times. J is TRBJ2-3 and V is TRBV20-1, with TRBD2 matching 9 bases. This CDR3 is built from 15 residues. V shed 1 base, J shed 2 bases, and the junction held 4 bases outside the gene matches. CDR1 and CDR2 (germline): DFQATT, SNEGSKA (reference sequence). CDR3 sequence reads: CSARVASGATDTQYF. The CDR3 DNA is TGCAGTGCTAGAGTGGCTAGCGGGGCCACAGATACGCAGTATTTT.

The chain employs TRBV4-1 and TRBJ1-4; 7 positions match TRBD1. CDR1 MGHRA and CDR2 YSYEKL come from the germline V gene. The CDR3 consists of 15 residues. V lost 0 bases, J lost 5 bases, and 3 bases stayed unmatched. The CDR3 spells CASSQETGTNEKLFF. CDR3 DNA sequence: TGCGCCAGCAGCCAAGAGACAGGGACGAATGAAAAACTGTTTTTT.

This clonotype was observed many times. The rearrangement links TRBV12-3 or TRBV12-4 to TRBJ2-4; 7 nucleotides line up with TRBD1. The CDR3 is made up of 15 amino acids. V shed 8 bases, J shed 0 bases, and the junction held 7 bases outside the gene matches. The CDR3 DNA sequence: TGTGCCAGCCTCATAGGGGGCATAGCCAAAAACATTCAGTACTTC. Translating it yields CASLIGGIAKNIQYF.

This clonotype has a handful of counts. The chain carries TRBV11-2 and TRBJ2-1; 16 bases line up with TRBD2. V shed 5 bases, J shed 5 bases, and the junction held 9 bases outside the gene matches. This CDR3 spans 18 amino acids. CDR1 and CDR2 (germline): SGHAT, FQNNGV. The CDR3 DNA reads as TGTGCCAGCAGCCCAGTGGGACTAGCGGGAGGGCCTAACAATGAGCAGTTCTTC. Translating gives CASSPVGLAGGPNNEQFF.

The chain is built from TRBV3-1 and TRBJ1-1, with 7 bases lining up with TRBD1. J lost 1 base, V lost 3 bases, and 5 bases had no gene match. Germline CDR1 and CDR2: LGHDT and YNNKEL (reference sequence). CDR3 length: 15 amino acids. CDR3 in amino acids: CASSHTGVENTEAFF. The CDR3 bases are TGTGCCAGCAGCCATACAGGGGTCGAGAACACTGAAGCTTTCTTT.